This TCR beta chain was captured by sequencing in a study of control samples from healthy donors and cancer patients. TCRdb keeps only in-frame clones here, not all; method: immunoSEQ multiplex PCR. Of about 150,000 clones listed, about 93% are singletons. The sequenced sample was blood. The origin of this receptor is a woman aged 25-40 years in good health.

CDR3 protein: CASSLLGELSGANVLTF. CDR3 DNA: TGTGCCAGCAGCCTGCTGGGCGAGCTCTCTGGGGCCAACGTCCTGACTTTC. The rearrangement joins TRBV7-9 to TRBJ2-6; D gene unclear. Trimming cost V 5 bases and J 0 bases, with 14 bases left between them. Germline values: CDR1 SEHNR, CDR2 FQNEAQ (reference sequence). This CDR3 has 17 residues.